This TCR beta chain derives from a study of blood T cell repertoires in COVID-19. Background on the study: PBMCs, B-cell-depleted T cells, or T cells provided the cDNA or gDNA that made up the material.

Some clones are missing from TCRdb's copy, which holds only in-frame ones; the method was immunoSEQ multiplex PCR. The sample includes some 72,000 clones, around 88% of them seen just once. Germline V CDR1 and CDR2: LNHDA, SQIVND (reference sequence). This CDR3 spans 16 amino acids. Deletions cut 6 bases from V and 4 bases from J, with 19 bases between. The sample consisted of peripheral blood. V is TRBV19 and J is TRBJ1-5, with unresolved D. The clonotype originates from a man in his 60s with acute or convalescent COVID-19. CDR3 sequence (DNA): TGTGCCAGTAGCAAAAATCCGGGAGGTAGTAATCAGCCCCAGCATTTT. It yields the protein CASSKNPGGSNQPQHF.